Below are 17 T cell receptor beta chains sequenced from a single sample in a study of CD8+ T cells in alopecia areata. Sequencing relied on a cDNA template that was reverse transcribed from extracted RNA. Repertoires were generated with immunoSEQ multiplex PCR, while TCRdb's copy carries only in-frame clones and drops some. Of about 180,000 clones in the sample, around 49% were seen once. Documented treatment: oral pan-JAK inhibitor, 5-10 mg twice daily. The source material was CD8+ T cells sorted from blood, sampled around week 54, from a patient treated with tofacitinib. The source is a human donor with alopecia areata.

The rearrangement joins TRBV30 to TRBJ1-6; TRBD1 is a possible D gene (5 bases). Trimming stripped 3 bases from V and 7 bases from J, with 19 bases between. Germline assignment: CDR1 GTSNPN and CDR2 SVGIG (reference sequence). This CDR3 spans 16 amino acids. CDR3 DNA: TGTGCCTGGAGCCAGTGGGACCTCCAGAGGAATTCACCCCTCCACTTT. Protein sequence: CAWSQWDLQRNSPLHF. Based on the CDR3 plus reference TRBV30 and TRBJ1-6, the full variable domain is SQTIHQWPATLVQPVGSPLSLECTVEGTSNPNLYWYRQAAGRGLQLLFYSVGIGQISSEVPQNLSASRPQDRQFILSSKKLLLSDSGFYLCAWSQWDLQRNSPLHFGNGTRLTVT.

V usage is TRBV6-5 and J usage is TRBJ2-1, with a weak D call TRBD2 (5 bases). Germline CDR1 and CDR2: MNHEY and SVGAGI. Trimming cost V 2 bases and J 0 bases, with 8 bases left between them. The CDR3 is 15 residues long. CDR3 loop: CASSYEGYSYNEQFF. CDR3 sequence (DNA): TGTGCCAGCAGTTACGAGGGTTACTCCTACAATGAGCAGTTCTTC.

The V gene is TRBV7-9, the J gene TRBJ1-2, with 7 bases lining up with TRBD1. This CDR3 is 12 amino acids long. After removal of 5 bases from V and 6 bases from J, the junction contained 3 bases not matched to a gene. Per the germline V gene, CDR1 is SEHNR and CDR2 is FQNEAQ (reference sequence). CDR3 nucleotides: TGTGCCAGCAGCGTGACAGGGCATGGCTACACCTTC. This translates into CASSVTGHGYTF.

The CDR3 region has the DNA TGTGCCTGGACCTGGACAGGGGTCCAAGAGACCCAGTACTTC. Its translation is CAWTWTGVQETQYF. V usage is TRBV30 and J usage is TRBJ2-5; 9 positions match TRBD1. Looked up from germline, CDR1 is GTSNPN and CDR2 is SVGIG (reference sequence). Unmatched junction bases numbered 4, after V lost 4 bases and J lost 1 base. The CDR3 length is 14 residues.

In its sample, this clone was seen a few times. Germline is not matched at one junction end, which may reflect a read error. V usage is TRBV29-1 and J usage is TRBJ1-1; D is undetermined. The CDR3 is 16 residues long. Germline V lookup: CDR1 SQVTM, CDR2 ANQGSEA. This CDR3 reads CSVEDSGLDMNTEAFF. CDR3 in DNA: TGCAGCGTGGAAGACTCCGGCCTGGATATGAACACTGAAGCTTTCTTT.

The chain is built from TRBV10-3 and TRBJ1-1; perhaps TRBD1 as D (6 bases). The germline V and J ends were trimmed by 4 bases and 4 bases, with 13 bases remaining between them. The CDR3 sequence is 14 residues long. Looked up from germline, CDR1 is ENHRY and CDR2 is SYGVKD. For the CDR3, the DNA is TGTGCCATCAGTGCGGCAGGGGTGGGCACTGAAGCTTTCTTT. This translates into CAISAAGVGTEAFF.

The V and J genes are TRBV15 and TRBJ2-5, with 7 positions matching TRBD2. V gave up 5 bases and J gave up 3 bases; unmatched junction bases: 6. The CDR3 totals 14 residues. CDR1 and CDR2 (germline): LNHNV, YYDKDF (reference sequence). Here the CDR3 reads CATSGLGSEETQYF. CDR3 DNA sequence: TGTGCCACCAGCGGACTAGGCAGCGAAGAGACCCAGTACTTC.

V gene TRBV2 combines with J gene TRBJ1-1, with TRBD1 matching over 8 bases. The CDR3 consists of 13 residues. Trimming removed 9 bases from V and 3 bases from J; junction bases left unmatched: 6. CDR1 and CDR2 (germline): SNHLY, FYNNEI. DNA for the CDR3: TGTGCCAGGACAGGGGATGGGGACACTGAAGCTTTCTTT. This translates into CARTGDGDTEAFF.

Points on this clone: Distinct nucleotide sequences in the sample also encode this CDR3. The V call is TRBV27, the J call TRBJ2-7, with unresolved D. Deletions cut 3 bases from V and 2 bases from J, with 8 bases between. CDR3 size: 13 residues. Germline V gene lookup returns CDR1 MNHEY and CDR2 SMNVEV (reference sequence). The CDR3 sequence is CASSLDGTYEQYF. The DNA for the CDR3 is TGTGCCAGCAGTTTGGACGGCACCTACGAGCAGTACTTC.

V gene TRBV7-8 combines with J gene TRBJ2-7; D is unresolved. The germline V and J ends were trimmed by 5 bases and 4 bases, with 15 bases remaining between them. The germline V gene has CDR1 SGHVS and CDR2 FQNEAQ. The CDR3 has 14 amino acids. The CDR3 DNA sequence: TGTGCCAGCAGCCGGGCTGTACTTGGGTACGAGCAGTACTTC. It yields the protein CASSRAVLGYEQYF.

The chain joins TRBV9 to TRBJ2-3, with 8 nucleotides matching TRBD2. Looked up from germline, CDR1 is SGDLS and CDR2 is YYNGEE. The CDR3 is 16 residues long. V dropped 0 bases and J dropped 4; count of bases not matched to a gene: 7. Here the CDR3 reads CASSVGVGGAADTQYF. As DNA, the CDR3 is TGTGCCAGCAGCGTAGGAGTCGGGGGGGCTGCAGATACGCAGTATTTT.

The chain uses TRBV7-9 and TRBJ1-1, with D unclear. The CDR3 extends over 15 amino acids. V gave up 3 bases and J gave up 3 bases, with 14 bases separating them. Germline V CDR1 and CDR2: SEHNR, FQNEAQ (reference sequence). The DNA of the CDR3 is TGTGCCAGCAGCTTCCCCTTAGTAAGGGACACTGAAGCTTTCTTT. This codes for CASSFPLVRDTEAFF. Full variable domain (outside the CDR3, taken from reference TRBV7-9 and TRBJ1-1): DTGVSQNPRHKITKRGQNVTFRCDPISEHNRLYWYRQTLGQGPEFLTYFQNEAQLEKSRLLSDRFSAERPKGSFSTLEIQRTEQGDSAMYLCASSFPLVRDTEAFFGQGTRLTVV.

This clone was observed a few times. The chain combines TRBV27 with TRBJ2-2; 7 bases are shared with TRBD2. This CDR3 spans 17 amino acids. CDR1 and CDR2 from the germline V gene are MNHEY and SMNVEV (reference sequence). V trimming: 5 bases; J trimming: 1 base; junction bases outside the gene matches: 10. CDR3 sequence reads: CASSRNPSGENTGELFF. The CDR3 DNA is TGTGCCAGCAGTCGAAATCCTAGCGGTGAGAACACCGGGGAGCTGTTTTTT.

This chain joins TRBV4-1 and TRBJ2-5; 7 bases fit TRBD1. The DNA end lines up better with TRBJ2-7; the J call may be wrong. The germline V gene encodes CDR1 MGHRA and CDR2 YSYEKL. CDR3 size: 14 residues. The DNA of the CDR3 is TGCGCCAGCAGCCAGGGCGACAGGGATAGCGAGCAGTACTTC. The encoded protein is CASSQGDRDSEQYF.

The chain employs TRBV30 and TRBJ2-7; TRBD1 or TRBD2 may be the D gene (6 bases each). The V and J ends lost 3 bases and 4 bases respectively, with 10 bases between them. Germline CDR1 GTSNPN, CDR2 SVGIG (reference sequence). CDR3 length: 12 residues. This CDR3 is CAWSQGGYEQYF. DNA for the CDR3: TGTGCCTGGAGCCAAGGGGGGTACGAGCAGTACTTC.

This sequence joins TRBV15 and TRBJ2-1; 11 bases fit TRBD2. The junction had 7 bases not matched to a gene; V was cut back by 3 bases and J by 9 bases. The germline V gene encodes CDR1 LNHNV and CDR2 YYDKDF (reference sequence). This CDR3 contains 15 residues. Here the CDR3 DNA reads TGTGCCACCAGCAGTAGACTAGCGGGGCATGGTGAGCAGTTCTTC. This translates into CATSSRLAGHGEQFF.

CDR3 sequence: CASGLGAGGWVYGYTF. CDR3 DNA: TGTGCTAGTGGTTTGGGGGCAGGGGGATGGGTCTATGGCTACACCTTC. The chain carries TRBV12-5 and TRBJ1-2, with 7 bases lining up with TRBD1. This CDR3 has 16 amino acids. V lost 1 base, J lost 4 bases, and 9 bases stayed unmatched. Per the germline V gene, CDR1 is LGHNT and CDR2 is FRNRAP. The whole variable domain, remainder taken from reference TRBV12-5 and TRBJ1-2, is DARVTQTPRHKVTEMGQEVTMRCQPILGHNTVFWYRQTMMQGLELLAYFRNRAPLDDSGMPKDRFSAEMPDATLATLKIQPSEPRDSAVYFCASGLGAGGWVYGYTFGSGTRLTVV.